Sequencing of this T cell receptor (beta chain) was carried out in a study of Tregs in tolerant kidney transplant recipients. Across the whole study: Related graft donors supplied nonmyeloablative bone marrow transplants, and mixed chimerism was transient.

Profiling relied on immunoSEQ multiplex PCR, and the TCRdb table lists in-frame clones only, not all of them. The sample carries some 64,000 clones, around 98% recorded once. The length of the CDR3 is 15 residues. CDR1 and CDR2 (germline): MNHNS, SASEGT. The TCR comes from a human donor who received a combined kidney and bone marrow transplant. Sequencing was performed on Tregs from blood, taken before the transplant. This sequence joins TRBV6-1 and TRBJ2-5; tentative D call: TRBD2 (6 bases). The J call may be in error: the DNA end matches TRBJ2-7 better. CDR3 coding DNA: TGTGCCAGCAGTGGACGAATAGCGGACTCCTACGAGCAGTACTTC. Its translation: CASSGRIADSYEQYF.